The following is a T cell receptor beta chain sequence with its context. The data derive from a study of blood T cell repertoires in COVID-19. Germline CDR1 MNHEY, CDR2 SMNVEV (reference sequence). After removal of 1 base from V and 8 bases from J, the junction contained 9 bases not matched to a gene. The CDR3 contains 17 residues. Patients from Seattle were sampled longitudinally, starting during active infection. Per the authors' pipeline: Reference gene primer amplification gave nucleated cell count estimates. The data were produced by immunoSEQ multiplex PCR, yet TCRdb's version contains in-frame clones alone and is incomplete. V and J calls and clone size are those listed in that table; D and trimming were worked out from the DNA. This table has about 340,000 clones, about nine tenths appearing once.

Sequenced input: peripheral blood. The chain has TRBV27 and TRBJ1-6; TRBD1 aligns across 9 bases. The sequence derives from a woman in her sixties or seventies with COVID-19, enrolled during active disease. CDR3 sequence: CASSLWTGAGTDSPLHF. CDR3 nucleotides: TGTGCCAGCAGTTTATGGACAGGGGCCGGGACGGATTCACCCCTCCACTTT.